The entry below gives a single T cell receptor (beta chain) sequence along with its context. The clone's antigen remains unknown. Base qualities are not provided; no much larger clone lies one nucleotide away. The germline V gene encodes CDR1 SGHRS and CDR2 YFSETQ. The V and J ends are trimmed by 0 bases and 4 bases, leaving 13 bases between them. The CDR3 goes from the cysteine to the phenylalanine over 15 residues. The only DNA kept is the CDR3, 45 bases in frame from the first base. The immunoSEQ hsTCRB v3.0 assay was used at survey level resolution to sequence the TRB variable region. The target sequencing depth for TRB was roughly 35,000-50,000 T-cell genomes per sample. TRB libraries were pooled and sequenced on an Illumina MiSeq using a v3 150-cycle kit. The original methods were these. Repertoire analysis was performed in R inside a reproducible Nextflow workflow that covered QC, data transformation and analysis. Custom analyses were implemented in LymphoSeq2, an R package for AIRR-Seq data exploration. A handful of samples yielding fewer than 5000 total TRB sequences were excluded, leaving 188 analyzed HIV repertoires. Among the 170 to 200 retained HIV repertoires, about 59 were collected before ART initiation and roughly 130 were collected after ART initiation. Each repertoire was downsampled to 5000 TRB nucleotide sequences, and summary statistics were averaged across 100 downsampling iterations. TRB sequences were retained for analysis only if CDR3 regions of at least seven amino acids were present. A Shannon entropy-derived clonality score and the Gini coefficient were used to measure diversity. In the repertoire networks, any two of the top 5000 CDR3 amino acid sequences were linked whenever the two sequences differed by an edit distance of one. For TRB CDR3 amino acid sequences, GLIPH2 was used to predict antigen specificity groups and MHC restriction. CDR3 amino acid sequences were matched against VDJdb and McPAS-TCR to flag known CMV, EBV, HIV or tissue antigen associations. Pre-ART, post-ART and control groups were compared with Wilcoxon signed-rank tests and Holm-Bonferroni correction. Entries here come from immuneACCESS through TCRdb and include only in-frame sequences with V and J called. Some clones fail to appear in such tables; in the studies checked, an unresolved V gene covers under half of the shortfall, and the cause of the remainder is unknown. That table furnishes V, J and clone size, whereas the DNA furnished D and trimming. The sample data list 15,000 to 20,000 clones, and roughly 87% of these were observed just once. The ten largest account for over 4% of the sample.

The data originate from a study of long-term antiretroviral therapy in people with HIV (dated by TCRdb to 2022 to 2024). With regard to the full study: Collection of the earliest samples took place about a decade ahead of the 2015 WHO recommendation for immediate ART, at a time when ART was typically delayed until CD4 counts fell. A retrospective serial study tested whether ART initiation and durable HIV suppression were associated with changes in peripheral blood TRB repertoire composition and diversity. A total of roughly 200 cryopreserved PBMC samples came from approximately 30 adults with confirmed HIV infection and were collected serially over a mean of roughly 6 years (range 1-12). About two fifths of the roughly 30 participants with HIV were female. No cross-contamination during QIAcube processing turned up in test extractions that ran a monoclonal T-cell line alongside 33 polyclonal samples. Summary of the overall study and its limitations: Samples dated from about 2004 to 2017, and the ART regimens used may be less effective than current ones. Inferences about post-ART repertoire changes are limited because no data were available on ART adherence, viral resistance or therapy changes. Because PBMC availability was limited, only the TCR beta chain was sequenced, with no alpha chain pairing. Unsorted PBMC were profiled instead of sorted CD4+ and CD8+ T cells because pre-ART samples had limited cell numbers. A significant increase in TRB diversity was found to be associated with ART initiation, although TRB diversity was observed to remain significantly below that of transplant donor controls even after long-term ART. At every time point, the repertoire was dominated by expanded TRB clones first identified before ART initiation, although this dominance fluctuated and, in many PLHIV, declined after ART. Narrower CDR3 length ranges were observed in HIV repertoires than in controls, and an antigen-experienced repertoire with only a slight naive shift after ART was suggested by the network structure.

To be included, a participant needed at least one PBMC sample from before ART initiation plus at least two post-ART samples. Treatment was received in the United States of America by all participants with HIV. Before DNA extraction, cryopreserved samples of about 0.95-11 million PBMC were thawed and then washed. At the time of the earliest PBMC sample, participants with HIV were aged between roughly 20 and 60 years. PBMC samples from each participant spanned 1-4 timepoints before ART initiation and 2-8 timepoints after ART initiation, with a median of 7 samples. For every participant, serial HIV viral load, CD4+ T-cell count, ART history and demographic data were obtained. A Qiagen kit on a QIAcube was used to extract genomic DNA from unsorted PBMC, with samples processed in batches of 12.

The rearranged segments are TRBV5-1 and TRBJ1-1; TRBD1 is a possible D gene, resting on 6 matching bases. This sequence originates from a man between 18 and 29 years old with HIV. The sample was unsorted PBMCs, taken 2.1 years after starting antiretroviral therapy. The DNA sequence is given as TGCGCCAGCAGCTTGGGGGGGCAGGCCGGCACTGAAGCTTTCTTT. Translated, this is CASSLGGQAGTEAFF.